Each of the 15 T cell receptor beta chains below was sequenced from the same sample in a study of shared clonotypes between healthy human individuals. Clones were read by immunoSEQ multiplex PCR, and TCRdb kept only the in-frame ones, dropping some. The data contain roughly 2 million clones, under 97% of them seen just once; the ten biggest clones take up around 0.13%. The sequencing input was naive CD4+ T cells sorted from blood. As for subset: CD45RA+ positively selected. Receptors were obtained from a man between 18 and 29 years old in good health.

The chain is built from TRBV6-1 and TRBJ1-1; a weak D match, TRBD1 (5 bases). V gave up 3 bases and J gave up 8 bases, with 13 bases separating them. Germline lookup yields CDR1 MNHNS and CDR2 SASEGT. CDR3 length: 13 residues. CDR3 DNA: TGTGCCAGCAGTGATAACGGGGGTCGCGAAGCTTTCTTT. Translation gives CASSDNGGREAFF.

This rearrangement joins TRBV4-1 to TRBJ1-5, with 8 bases aligning to TRBD1. Trimming took 0 bases from V and 6 from J; bases not matched to a gene: 4. Germline loops: CDR1 MGHRA, CDR2 YSYEKL. The CDR3 is made up of 15 amino acids. The CDR3 protein is CASSQETTGGQPQHF. The CDR3 DNA reads as TGCGCCAGCAGCCAAGAGACCACAGGGGGTCAGCCCCAGCATTTT.

The CDR3 DNA reads TGTGCCAGCAGCGCGGGACAGGGGCACACTGAAGCTTTCTTT. This encodes CASSAGQGHTEAFF. The rearrangement uses TRBV6-5 and TRBJ1-1, with 10 bases fitting TRBD1. The CDR3 runs to 14 residues. Unmatched junction bases numbered 4, after V lost 6 bases and J lost 3 bases. Per germline, CDR1 MNHEY and CDR2 SVGAGI.

The chain joins TRBV5-5 to TRBJ1-2; TRBD1 matches at 9 bases. V shed 0 bases, J shed 2 bases, and the junction held 5 bases outside the gene matches. The germline V gene has CDR1 SGHKS and CDR2 YYEKEE (reference sequence). This CDR3 contains 16 residues. CDR3 nucleotides: TGTGCCAGCAGCTTGGCCGGGACAGGGCTCAACTATGGCTACACCTTC. It encodes CASSLAGTGLNYGYTF.

The chain uses TRBV6-6 and TRBJ2-7, with D unclear. The CDR3 sequence is 14 residues long. V was pared by 6 bases and J by 2 bases, with 14 bases between. CDR1 and CDR2 from the germline V gene are MNHNY and SVGAGI (reference sequence). In DNA form, the CDR3 reads TGTGCCAGCAGGGCCGAGGTCCCGACCTACGAGCAGTACTTC. The encoded protein is CASRAEVPTYEQYF.

V gene TRBV9 combines with J gene TRBJ1-1, with 7 bases matching TRBD1. The CDR3 is made up of 15 amino acids. The germline V gene encodes CDR1 SGDLS and CDR2 YYNGEE. V lost 3 bases, J lost 1 base, and 6 bases stayed unmatched. The CDR3 loop is CASSESGTENTEAFF. The CDR3 coding sequence is TGTGCCAGCAGCGAGTCCGGGACAGAGAACACTGAAGCTTTCTTT.

The rearrangement links TRBV19 to TRBJ1-2, with D possibly matching TRBD1 (6 bases). Germline assignment: CDR1 LNHDA and CDR2 SQIVND (reference sequence). V was clipped by 7 bases and J by 2 bases, with 17 bases between them. The length of the CDR3 is 15 residues. The CDR3 reads CASKIRDTLNYGYTF. DNA of the CDR3: TGTGCCAGTAAGATACGGGACACACTGAACTATGGCTACACCTTC.

As concerns this clone: Within the sample, other DNA sequences also encode this same CDR3. This sequence joins TRBV6-5 and TRBJ2-2; 7 bases map to TRBD1. The ends lost 5 bases at V and 0 bases at J; junction bases unmatched: 3. Germline lookup yields CDR1 MNHEY and CDR2 SVGAGI. The CDR3 sequence is 15 residues long. The CDR3 spells CASSRDRANTGELFF. The CDR3 DNA reads TGTGCCAGCAGTCGCGACAGGGCGAACACCGGGGAGCTGTTTTTT.

As concerns this clone: The sample has other DNA sequences that encode this CDR3 too. The J gene is TRBJ2-5, the V gene TRBV5-1, with 12 nucleotides matching TRBD2. Germline V gene lookup returns CDR1 SGHRS and CDR2 YFSETQ. With V trimmed by 3 bases and J by 3 bases, 3 bases remained unmatched. The CDR3 extends over 15 amino acids. CDR3 sequence (DNA): TGCGCCAGCAGCTCTCTAGCGGGAGGGGAAGAGACCCAGTACTTC. This sequence encodes CASSSLAGGEETQYF.

Of note for this clone: Other DNA sequences of this sample code for an identical CDR3. The chain links TRBV28 to TRBJ1-2; no firm D call. The CDR3 extends over 12 amino acids. The ends were cut back, 2 bases at V and 7 bases at J, with 8 bases in the middle. Germline V gives CDR1 MDHEN, CDR2 SYDVKM. DNA for the CDR3: TGTGCCAGCAGTTTACGCGGATCTGGCTACACCTTC. It codes for CASSLRGSGYTF.

This clone was recorded only once. V gene TRBV5-5 combines with J gene TRBJ1-6; tentative D call: TRBD1 (5 bases). The CDR3 sequence is 13 residues long. Deletions cut 2 bases from V and 10 bases from J, with 10 bases between. The germline V gene has CDR1 SGHKS and CDR2 YYEKEE (reference sequence). CDR3 sequence (DNA): TGTGCCAGCAGCTTTCAGGGTCGGTCACCCCTCCACTTT. The encoded protein is CASSFQGRSPLHF.

This clone came up once. This sequence joins TRBV10-1 and TRBJ2-7; perhaps TRBD2 as D (5 bases). The CDR3 sequence is 14 residues long. V was pared by 3 bases and J by 6 bases, with 15 bases between. Germline values: CDR1 WNHNN, CDR2 SYGVQD (reference sequence). The CDR3 spells CASSDGGGLSEQYF. In DNA, the CDR3 is TGCGCCAGCAGTGACGGAGGAGGCCTCTCCGAGCAGTACTTC.

V usage is TRBV4-3 and J usage is TRBJ2-2; tentatively, D is TRBD1 (5 bases). Deletions cut 1 base from V and 1 base from J, with 10 bases between. Germline CDR1 reads LGHNA; CDR2 reads YSLEER. There are 16 residues in the CDR3. The CDR3 spells CASSQGTGWNTGELFF. The CDR3, as DNA: TGCGCCAGCAGCCAAGGAACAGGATGGAACACCGGGGAGCTGTTTTTT.

This chain uses TRBV30 with TRBJ2-5; 12 bases fit TRBD2. V dropped 1 base and J dropped 11; count of bases not matched to a gene: 11. CDR1 is GTSNPN and CDR2 is SVGIG in the germline V gene (reference sequence). The CDR3 is 15 amino acids. CDR3 residues: CAWSGRLAGVSEQYF. The CDR3 DNA sequence: TGTGCCTGGAGTGGAAGACTAGCGGGAGTAAGTGAGCAGTACTTC.

The rearrangement links TRBV10-3 to TRBJ2-1; 7 nucleotides agree with TRBD2. The junction had 6 bases not matched to a gene; V was cut back by 4 bases and J by 3 bases. CDR3 length: 15 amino acids. Germline V gene sequence: CDR1 ENHRY, CDR2 SYGVKD. DNA for the CDR3: TGTGCCATCAGTGGCGGGGGAGGCGTCTACAATGAGCAGTTCTTC. This codes for CAISGGGGVYNEQFF.